This paragraph reports one T cell receptor beta chain. Its target is unknown. Between the trimmed V and J ends, which lost 5 bases and 2 bases, there was a span of 10 bases. The CDR3 loop spans 13 amino acids. The germline gives CDR1 SEHNR, CDR2 FQNEAQ (reference sequence). The PCR was carried out with 60 Vbeta primers and 13 Jbeta primers. TCRdb keeps only in-frame clones here, not all; method: immunoSEQ multiplex PCR. The top ten clones hold 16% of a sample with about 100,000 clones, roughly 74% of them seen once. It was healthy bone marrow donors who served as donors. This record comes from a study of cytomegalovirus exposure and HLA in healthy donors. Points from the study as a whole: Cytomegalovirus-associated status was assigned to 150 or so TCR beta chains.

The sequence was obtained from a woman between 18 and 29 years old in good health and CMV-seropositive. The gene calls are TRBV7-9 and TRBJ2-7, with D possibly being TRBD1 (5 bases). Material: PBMCs. This CDR3 is CASSLTDTYEQYF. The DNA for the CDR3 is TGTGCCAGCAGCCTGACAGACACCTACGAGCAGTACTTC.